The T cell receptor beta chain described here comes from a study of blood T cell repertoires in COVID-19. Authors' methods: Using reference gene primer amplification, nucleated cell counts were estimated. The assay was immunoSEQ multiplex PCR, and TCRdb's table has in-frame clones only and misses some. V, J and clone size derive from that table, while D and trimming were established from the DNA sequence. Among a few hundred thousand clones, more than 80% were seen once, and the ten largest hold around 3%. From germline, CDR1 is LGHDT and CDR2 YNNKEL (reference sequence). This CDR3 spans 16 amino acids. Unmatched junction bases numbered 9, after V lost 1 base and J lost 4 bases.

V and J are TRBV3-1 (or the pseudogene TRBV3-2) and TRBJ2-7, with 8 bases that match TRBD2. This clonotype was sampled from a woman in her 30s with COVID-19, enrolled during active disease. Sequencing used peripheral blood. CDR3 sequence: CASSQGATSGLYEQYV. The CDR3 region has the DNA TGTGCCAGCAGCCAAGGTGCCACTAGCGGACTTTACGAGCAGTACGTC.